Below are 10 T cell receptor beta chains sequenced from a single sample in a study of T cell repertoires in cytomegalovirus infection. Their antigens are not known. TCRdb reprocessed the reads with MiXCR, giving one entry per CDR3 protein. The table lists hundreds of thousands of distinct CDR3 sequences, about 31% of them singletons. Material: cultured CD8+ T cells from PBMCs, obtained from culture after CMV antigen stimulation. The receptors shown here come from a human donor in good health (CMV status not recorded). Some clones in this sample may be carry-over from other donors' samples.

The V gene is TRBV24-1, the J gene TRBJ2-1, with D possibly called TRBD1 or TRBD2 (5 bases each). V shed 2 bases and J shed 10 bases, with 23 bases lying between them. There are 17 residues in the CDR3. Germline V gene data show CDR1 as KGHDR and CDR2 as SFDVKD. Here the CDR3 reads CATSDSPWGKTQAEQFF. The CDR3 DNA reads TGTGCCACCAGTGATTCCCCCTGGGGGAAGACACAAGCAGAGCAGTTCTTC.

The V gene is TRBV6-1, the J gene TRBJ2-1; a possible D gene is TRBD1 (6 bases). There are 16 residues in the CDR3. V was trimmed by 1 base and J by 3 bases, leaving 13 bases between them. The V gene's germline CDR1 is MNHNS and CDR2 SASEGT. The chain's CDR3 is CASSEEGDTLYNEQFF. In DNA, the CDR3 is TGTGCCAGCAGTGAAGAGGGGGACACCCTCTACAATGAGCAGTTCTTC.

This clonotype was seen only a few times. This rearrangement joins TRBV2 to TRBJ2-2, with 9 bases fitting TRBD2. This CDR3 is 14 amino acids long. Germline loops: CDR1 SNHLY, CDR2 FYNNEI. The V segment lost 7 bases and the J segment 5 bases; nucleotides outside the gene matches: 5. This CDR3 is CASTAGGRTGELFF. CDR3 nucleotides: TGTGCCAGCACGGCGGGGGGGCGGACCGGGGAGCTGTTTTTT. Combining the CDR3 with reference TRBV2 and TRBJ2-2 gives the whole variable domain EPEVTQTPSHQVTQMGQEVILRCVPISNHLYFYWYRQILGQKVEFLVSFYNNEISEKSEIFDDQFSVERPDGSNFTLKIRSTKLEDSAMYFCASTAGGRTGELFFGEGSRLTVL.

This chain uses TRBV6-1 with TRBJ2-2; weak D call: TRBD2 (5 bases). The germline V gene encodes CDR1 MNHNS and CDR2 SASEGT. Trimming shortened V by 1 base and J by 4 bases, and 10 bases separated the two germline ends. This CDR3 has 15 amino acids. CDR3: CASSEGLLLTGELFF. The CDR3 region has the DNA TGTGCCAGCAGTGAAGGACTACTGCTCACCGGGGAGCTGTTTTTT.

The chain is built from TRBV20-1 and TRBJ2-2; TRBD1 aligns across 7 bases. V shed 4 bases and J 4 bases; nucleotides not matched to a gene: 6. Germline V gene data show CDR1 as DFQATT and CDR2 as SNEGSKA (reference sequence). The CDR3 is made up of 14 amino acids. CDR3 region: CSAKGASGTGELFF. The CDR3 nucleotides are TGCAGTGCTAAGGGGGCGTCTGGCACCGGGGAGCTGTTTTTT.

The CDR3 DNA sequence: TGTGCCACCAGCAGAGATCACAGGGCCTACGAGCAGTACTTC. It encodes CATSRDHRAYEQYF. This chain uses TRBV15 with TRBJ2-7, with D tentatively TRBD1 (6 bases). The CDR3 extends over 14 amino acids. Trimming removed 0 bases at V and 2 bases at J, with 8 bases between. CDR1 and CDR2 from the germline V gene are LNHNV and YYDKDF (reference sequence).

The V call is TRBV19, the J call TRBJ1-2; unclear D gene. CDR1 is LNHDA, CDR2 SQIVND, per germline (reference sequence). V lost 0 bases to trimming and J lost 3 bases, with 11 bases between them. The CDR3 covers 15 residues. CDR3: CASSIEDRSYYGYTF. The CDR3 DNA sequence: TGTGCCAGTAGTATAGAAGATCGCAGCTACTATGGCTACACCTTC.

This clonotype has ten or more counts. The J gene is TRBJ1-1, the V gene TRBV7-6, with a possible D match to TRBD1 (6 bases). Germline CDR1 SGHVS, CDR2 FNYEAQ. The CDR3 length is 18 residues. V was shortened by 8 bases and J by 0 bases, with 25 bases between the two germline ends. CDR3 DNA sequence: TGTGCCAGCGCCCCCCGTCTTCCGGGGGACATTCTGAACACTGAAGCTTTCTTT. It specifies CASAPRLPGDILNTEAFF.

Regarding this clonotype: Given a much more abundant clone one base away, this may be a read error. The chain couples TRBV7-6 to TRBJ2-6, with TRBD1 as a possible D gene (6 bases). V was shortened by 5 bases and J by 2 bases, with 16 bases between the two germline ends. The length of the CDR3 is 17 residues. From germline, CDR1 is SGHVS and CDR2 FNYEAQ. The CDR3 nucleotides are TGTGCCAGCAGCATGACAGGTGGGGCCACTGGGGCCAACGTCCTGACTTTC. Amino acid sequence: CASSMTGGATGANVLTF.

V is TRBV29-1 and J is TRBJ2-7; D remains unclear. CDR1 SQVTM and CDR2 ANQGSEA come from the germline V gene. Deletions cut 2 bases from V and 0 bases from J, with 8 bases between. This CDR3 spans 13 amino acids. The chain's CDR3 is CSVESTDSYEQYF. DNA for the CDR3: TGCAGCGTTGAATCAACCGACTCCTACGAGCAGTACTTC.